These 10 T cell receptor beta chains share one sample of origin, sequenced in a study of shared clonotypes between healthy human individuals. Repertoires were generated with immunoSEQ multiplex PCR, while TCRdb's copy carries only in-frame clones and drops some. The sample yields about 2 million clones, approximately 95% seen once. The sample comprised naive CD4+ T cells sorted from blood. As for subset: CD45RA+ positively selected. Receptor source: a man aged 18 to 29 in good health.

This chain connects TRBV7-9 to TRBJ1-4, with TRBD1 matching 7 bases. The CDR3 runs 15 residues. Germline V gene data show CDR1 as SEHNR and CDR2 as FQNEAQ (reference sequence). J lost 5 bases, V lost 3 bases, and 6 bases had no gene match. The CDR3 loop is CASSLTGSKNEKLFF. The DNA of the CDR3 is TGTGCCAGCAGCTTGACAGGGTCTAAAAATGAAAAACTGTTTTTT.

As to this clone: The sample contains more than one DNA sequence encoding this CDR3. V gene TRBV6-5 combines with J gene TRBJ1-3, with 9 bases lining up with TRBD1. Trimming removed 2 bases from V and 1 base from J; junction bases left unmatched: 0. The CDR3 length is 15 residues. The germline gives CDR1 MNHEY, CDR2 SVGAGI. CDR3 sequence: CASSYGTGSGNTIYF. The CDR3 DNA is TGTGCCAGCAGTTACGGGACAGGGTCTGGAAACACCATATATTTT.

The J gene is TRBJ2-6, the V gene TRBV30; D call uncertain. Germline CDR1 and CDR2: GTSNPN and SVGIG (reference sequence). This CDR3 comprises 14 residues. V shed 0 bases and J shed 2 bases, with 5 bases lying between them. The CDR3 spells CAWSVLAGANVLTF. CDR3 nucleotide sequence: TGTGCCTGGAGTGTACTCGCTGGGGCCAACGTCCTGACTTTC.

Here the CDR3 DNA reads TGCGCCAGCAGCCTCCGGACAGGGTTCGCAGATACGCAGTATTTT. Amino acids: CASSLRTGFADTQYF. The chain employs TRBV4-1 and TRBJ2-3; 8 bases are a match to TRBD1. This CDR3 is 15 amino acids long. The V and J ends lost 4 bases and 4 bases, in that order; junction bases with no gene match: 7. The germline gives CDR1 MGHRA, CDR2 YSYEKL.

To note about this clone: At the DNA level, this CDR3 is encoded by other sequences in the same sample as well. The DNA of the CDR3 is TGCGCCAGCAGCTTGGGTCTAGCCTCCAATGAGCAGTTCTTC. This translates into CASSLGLASNEQFF. The chain couples TRBV5-1 to TRBJ2-1; possibly TRBD2 for D (5 bases). V lost 0 bases and J lost 6, with 10 bases in between. This CDR3 region has 14 residues. Germline-derived CDR1 and CDR2 are SGHRS and YFSETQ.

The rearrangement uses TRBV5-1 and TRBJ2-1, with 9 bases aligning to TRBD2. The CDR3 runs 17 residues. After removal of 0 bases from V and 7 bases from J, the junction contained 11 bases not matched to a gene. Germline V gene lookup returns CDR1 SGHRS and CDR2 YFSETQ. CDR3 residues: CASSLVSGGPRGNEQFF. CDR3 coding DNA: TGCGCCAGCAGCTTGGTTAGCGGGGGACCACGGGGAAATGAGCAGTTCTTC.

The rearrangement uses TRBV7-3 and TRBJ2-3; tentative D call: TRBD2 (6 bases). Per the germline V gene, CDR1 is SGHTA and CDR2 is FQGTGA. V lost 0 bases, J lost 9 bases, and 13 bases lay in between. This CDR3 contains 14 residues. In DNA form, the CDR3 reads TGTGCCAGCAGCTTAACGAGGGACGGGGGAACGCAGTATTTT. It yields the protein CASSLTRDGGTQYF.

The sample holds one count of this clone. This chain uses TRBV7-3 with TRBJ2-3; tentative D call: TRBD2 (6 bases). The CDR3 loop spans 15 amino acids. The germline gives CDR1 SGHTA, CDR2 FQGTGA. The ends were cut back, 2 bases at V and 4 bases at J, with 13 bases in the middle. CDR3 region: CASSLGLAQADTQYF. CDR3 coding DNA: TGTGCCAGCAGCTTAGGGCTAGCGCAAGCAGATACGCAGTATTTT.

DNA of the CDR3: TGTGCCAGCAGCTTAGGAGGTGTCGGGGTAAACACTGAAGCTTTCTTT. It yields the protein CASSLGGVGVNTEAFF. This sequence joins TRBV7-8 and TRBJ1-1; D gene unclear. V dropped 1 base and J dropped 2 bases, with 14 bases sitting between them. The CDR3 loop spans 16 amino acids. The germline V gene has CDR1 SGHVS and CDR2 FQNEAQ.

The CDR3 loop reads CASRGQGRYGYTF. The CDR3 DNA follows: TGTGCCAGCAGGGGACAGGGGCGCTATGGCTACACCTTC. The chain recombines TRBV6-5 with TRBJ1-2; 10 bases agree with TRBD1. CDR1 MNHEY and CDR2 SVGAGI come from the germline V gene. V shed 6 bases, J shed 4 bases, and the junction held 2 bases outside the gene matches. The CDR3 runs 13 residues.